This T cell receptor beta chain was found in a study of response to subunit inactivated influenza vaccine. General study results and limits: The authors offered the suggestion that each seasonal influenza vaccination recruits few new T cells.

One entry per CDR3 protein results from TCRdb running MiXCR on the RT-PCR reads. The sample consists of 400,000 to 650,000 distinct CDR3 sequences, roughly 7.9% of them appearing once. This clonotype was seen a few times. Antigen: not known. Germline lookup yields CDR1 DFQATT and CDR2 SNEGSKA (reference sequence). Trimming took 8 bases from V and 1 from J, leaving 13 bases between them. The length of the CDR3 is 13 residues. V gene TRBV20-1 combines with J gene TRBJ2-3; the D is unclear. The source material was PBMCs from blood, sampled less than 25 months after vaccination. This clonotype was sampled from a man aged 50 to 75 who received an inactivated influenza vaccine. The DNA of the CDR3 is TGCAGTTCCCCCGAGGACGGCACAGATACGCAGTATTTT. It specifies CSSPEDGTDTQYF.